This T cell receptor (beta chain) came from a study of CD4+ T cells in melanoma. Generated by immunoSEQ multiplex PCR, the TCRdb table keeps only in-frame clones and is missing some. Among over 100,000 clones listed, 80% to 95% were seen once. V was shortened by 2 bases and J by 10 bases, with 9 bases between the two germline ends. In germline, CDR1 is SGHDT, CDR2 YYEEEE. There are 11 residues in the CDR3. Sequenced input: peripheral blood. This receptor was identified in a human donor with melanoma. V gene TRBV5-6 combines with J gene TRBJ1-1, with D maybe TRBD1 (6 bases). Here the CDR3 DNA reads TGTGCCAGCAGCTTATCAGGGGCAGCTTTCTTT. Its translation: CASSLSGAAFF.